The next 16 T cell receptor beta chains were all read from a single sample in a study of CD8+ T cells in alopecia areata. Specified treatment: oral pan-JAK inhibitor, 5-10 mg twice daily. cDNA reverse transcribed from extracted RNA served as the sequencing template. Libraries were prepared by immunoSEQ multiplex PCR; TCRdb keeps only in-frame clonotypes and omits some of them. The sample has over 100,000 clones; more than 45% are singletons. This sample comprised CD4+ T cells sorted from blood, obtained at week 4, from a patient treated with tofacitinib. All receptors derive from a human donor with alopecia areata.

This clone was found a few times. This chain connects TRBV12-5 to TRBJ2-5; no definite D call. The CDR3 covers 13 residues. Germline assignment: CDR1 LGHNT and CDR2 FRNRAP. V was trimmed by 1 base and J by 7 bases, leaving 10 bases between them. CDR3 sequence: CASGLDETVTQYF. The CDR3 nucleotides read TGTGCTAGTGGTTTGGATGAAACGGTGACCCAGTACTTC.

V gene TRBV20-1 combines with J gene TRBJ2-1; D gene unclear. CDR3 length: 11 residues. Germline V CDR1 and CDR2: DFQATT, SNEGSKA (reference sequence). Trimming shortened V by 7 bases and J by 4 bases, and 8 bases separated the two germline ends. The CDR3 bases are TGCAGTGGGCGCGTTTACAATGAGCAGTTCTTC. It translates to CSGRVYNEQFF.

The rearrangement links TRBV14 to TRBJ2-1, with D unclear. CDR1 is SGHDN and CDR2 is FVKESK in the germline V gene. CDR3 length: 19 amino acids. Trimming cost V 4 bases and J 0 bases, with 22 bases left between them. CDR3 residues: CASSRNINLAWSSYNEQFF. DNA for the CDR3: TGTGCCAGCAGCCGCAATATCAACCTCGCTTGGTCCTCCTACAATGAGCAGTTCTTC.

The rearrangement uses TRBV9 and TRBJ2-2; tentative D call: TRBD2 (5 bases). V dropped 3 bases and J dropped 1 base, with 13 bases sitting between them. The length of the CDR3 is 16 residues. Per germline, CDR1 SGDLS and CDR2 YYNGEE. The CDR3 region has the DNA TGTGCCAGCAGCGGCCTCGGAGGACTGAACACCGGGGAGCTGTTTTTT. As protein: CASSGLGGLNTGELFF.

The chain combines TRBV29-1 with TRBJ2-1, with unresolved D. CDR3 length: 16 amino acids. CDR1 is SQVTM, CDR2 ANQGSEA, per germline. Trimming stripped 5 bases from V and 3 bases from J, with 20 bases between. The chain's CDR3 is CSVLLSVANNYNEQFF. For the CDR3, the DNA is TGCAGCGTTTTATTGTCTGTGGCCAATAACTACAATGAGCAGTTCTTC.

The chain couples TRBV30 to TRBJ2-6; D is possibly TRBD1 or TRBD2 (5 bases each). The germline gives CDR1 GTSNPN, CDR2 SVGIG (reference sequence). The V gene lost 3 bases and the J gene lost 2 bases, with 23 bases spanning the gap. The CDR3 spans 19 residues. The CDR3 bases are TGTGCCTGGAGGAAGGACACAGAGAGGGGATCCACTGGGGCCAACGTCCTGACTTTC. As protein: CAWRKDTERGSTGANVLTF.

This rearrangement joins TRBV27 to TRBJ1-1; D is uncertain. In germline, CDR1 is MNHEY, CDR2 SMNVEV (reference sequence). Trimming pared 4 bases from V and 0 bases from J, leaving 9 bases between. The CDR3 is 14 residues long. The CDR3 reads CASSSRFLNTEAFF. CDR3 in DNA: TGTGCCAGCAGTTCACGGTTCTTGAACACTGAAGCTTTCTTT.

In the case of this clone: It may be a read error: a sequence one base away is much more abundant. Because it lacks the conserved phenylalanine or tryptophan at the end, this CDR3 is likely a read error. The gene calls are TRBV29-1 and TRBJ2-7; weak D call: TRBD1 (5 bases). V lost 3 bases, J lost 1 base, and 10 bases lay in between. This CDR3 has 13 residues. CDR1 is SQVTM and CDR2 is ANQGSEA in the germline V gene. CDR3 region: CSVDFSGSYEQYS. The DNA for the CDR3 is TGCAGCGTTGATTTCTCAGGGTCCTACGAGCAGTACTCC.

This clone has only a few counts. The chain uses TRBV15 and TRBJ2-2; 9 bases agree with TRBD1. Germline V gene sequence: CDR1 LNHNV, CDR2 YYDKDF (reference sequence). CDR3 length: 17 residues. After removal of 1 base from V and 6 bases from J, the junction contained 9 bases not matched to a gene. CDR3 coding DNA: TGTGCCACCAGCAGAGCGTCCGGGACAGGGTTTGCCGGGGAGCTGTTTTTT. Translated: CATSRASGTGFAGELFF. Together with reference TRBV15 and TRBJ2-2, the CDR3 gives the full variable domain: DAMVIQNPRYQVTQFGKPVTLSCSQTLNHNVMYWYQQKSSQAPKLLFHYYDKDFNNEADTPDNFQSRRPNTSFCFLDIRSPGLGDTAMYLCATSRASGTGFAGELFFGEGSRLTVL.

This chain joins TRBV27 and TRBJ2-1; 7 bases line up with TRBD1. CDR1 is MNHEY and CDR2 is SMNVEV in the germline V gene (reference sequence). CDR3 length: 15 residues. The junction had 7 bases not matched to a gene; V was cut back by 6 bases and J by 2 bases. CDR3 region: CASRPNRGPYNEQFF. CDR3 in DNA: TGTGCCAGCAGACCAAACAGGGGCCCCTACAATGAGCAGTTCTTC.

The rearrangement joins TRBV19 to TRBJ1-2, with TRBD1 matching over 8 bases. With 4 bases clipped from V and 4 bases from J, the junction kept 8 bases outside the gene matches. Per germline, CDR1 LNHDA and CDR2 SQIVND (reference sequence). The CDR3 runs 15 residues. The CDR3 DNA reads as TGTGCCAGTAGTAAACATGACAGGGGCGGCTATGGCTACACCTTC. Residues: CASSKHDRGGYGYTF.

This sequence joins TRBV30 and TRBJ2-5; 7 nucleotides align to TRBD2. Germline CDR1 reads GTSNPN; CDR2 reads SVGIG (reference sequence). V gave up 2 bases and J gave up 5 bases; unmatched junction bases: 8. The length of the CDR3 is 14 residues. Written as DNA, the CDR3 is TGTGCCTGGAGTTCCCTCAGGGAGGGGGAGACCCAGTACTTC. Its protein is CAWSSLREGETQYF.

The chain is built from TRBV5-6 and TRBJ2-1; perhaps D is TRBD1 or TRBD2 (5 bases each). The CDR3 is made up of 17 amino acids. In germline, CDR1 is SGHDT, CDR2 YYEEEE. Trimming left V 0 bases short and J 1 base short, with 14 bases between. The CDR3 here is CASSLGTGTVSYNEQFF. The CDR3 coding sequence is TGTGCCAGCAGCTTGGGAACCGGGACCGTATCCTACAATGAGCAGTTCTTC.

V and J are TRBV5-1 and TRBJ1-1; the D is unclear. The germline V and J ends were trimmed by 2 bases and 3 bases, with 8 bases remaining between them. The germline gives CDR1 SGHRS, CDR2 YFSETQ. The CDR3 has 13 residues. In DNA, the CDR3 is TGCGCCAGCAGCTTCCGAGTGGACACTGAAGCTTTCTTT. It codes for CASSFRVDTEAFF.

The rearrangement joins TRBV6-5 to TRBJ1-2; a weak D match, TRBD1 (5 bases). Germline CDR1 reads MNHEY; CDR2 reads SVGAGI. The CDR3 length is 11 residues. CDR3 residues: CAADSGYGYTF. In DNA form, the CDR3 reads TGTGCTGCCGACAGCGGCTATGGCTACACCTTC.

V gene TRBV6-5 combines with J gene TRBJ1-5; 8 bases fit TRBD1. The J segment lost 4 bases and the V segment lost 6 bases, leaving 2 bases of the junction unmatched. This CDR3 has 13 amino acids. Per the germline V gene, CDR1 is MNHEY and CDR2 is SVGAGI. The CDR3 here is CASRNRGNQPQHF. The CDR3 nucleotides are TGTGCCAGCAGGAACAGGGGGAATCAGCCCCAGCATTTT.